Below are 13 T cell receptor beta chains sequenced from a single sample in a study of cytomegalovirus exposure and HLA in healthy donors (dated 2017 in TCRdb). Libraries were prepared through the immunoSEQ multiplex PCR assay. For the multiplex PCR, a mixture combining 60 forward primers for TCR Vbeta segments and 13 reverse primers for TCR Jbeta segments was used. The source is immuneACCESS, and TCRdb retained only in-frame sequences with V and J called. Part of the clones is not carried over; for the studies checked, unresolved V genes explain less than half of this, and the remainder is unexplained. In all, the sample holds around 170,000 clones, and around four fifths of those were seen once. The ten biggest clones cover roughly 1.4% of the sample. The sequenced sample was PBMCs. The receptor set was obtained from a woman under 30 in good health and CMV-seronegative.

This CDR3 reads CASSEKVVAAEAFF. In DNA, the CDR3 is TGTGCCAGCAGTGAAAAAGTAGTGGCGGCAGAAGCTTTCTTT. The chain is built from TRBV6-5 and TRBJ1-1; D is unresolved. CDR1 is MNHEY, CDR2 SVGAGI, per germline. V gave up 5 bases and J gave up 8 bases, with 18 bases separating them. The CDR3 spans 14 residues.

This chain links TRBV30 with TRBJ1-1, with no clear D. The CDR3 runs to 14 residues. Germline V gives CDR1 GTSNPN, CDR2 SVGIG (reference sequence). Trimming took 4 bases from V and 1 from J, leaving 13 bases between them. CDR3 loop: CAWKNFGGNTEAFF. Written as DNA, the CDR3 is TGTGCCTGGAAAAATTTTGGAGGGAACACTGAAGCTTTCTTT.

This clone was found once. The rearrangement links TRBV6-5 to TRBJ1-1; 7 positions agree with TRBD1. V shed 7 bases and J 5 bases; nucleotides not matched to a gene: 7. CDR3 length: 13 amino acids. Germline CDR1 reads MNHEY; CDR2 reads SVGAGI. CDR3 sequence (DNA): TGTGCCAGCAATAGGGACAGCAATACTGAAGCTTTCTTT. Its protein product is CASNRDSNTEAFF.

CDR3 sequence: CASSSGFQYF. In nucleotides, the CDR3 is TGTGCCAGCTCATCCGGTTTTCAGTATTTT. The genes are TRBV6-5 and TRBJ2-3; D ambiguous. The CDR3 is 10 residues long. Germline loops: CDR1 MNHEY, CDR2 SVGAGI. V dropped 8 bases and J dropped 12 bases, with 12 bases sitting between them.

V gene TRBV6-5 combines with J gene TRBJ1-3; 8 nucleotides agree with TRBD1. Germline V gene data show CDR1 as MNHEY and CDR2 as SVGAGI. The CDR3 has 14 residues. Trimming cost V 7 bases and J 5 bases; bases outside gene matches: 7. The CDR3 nucleotides read TGTGCCAGCATCCCCTCAGGGGGCAGAAACACCATATATTTT. Translation gives CASIPSGGRNTIYF.

The J gene is TRBJ2-1, the V gene TRBV7-3; 12 bases map to TRBD2. The CDR3 has 16 residues. Germline loops: CDR1 SGHTA, CDR2 FQGTGA. V lost 0 bases to trimming and J lost 6 bases; unmatched junction nucleotides: 3. This CDR3 reads CASSLTALAGGNEQFF. In nucleotides, the CDR3 is TGTGCCAGCAGCTTAACGGCACTAGCGGGGGGCAATGAGCAGTTCTTC.

This CDR3 reads CASSSDSSGNTIYF. In DNA form, the CDR3 reads TGTGCCAGCAGCTCCGACAGCTCTGGAAACACCATATATTTT. The chain joins TRBV5-5 to TRBJ1-3; TRBD1 might be the D (5 bases). Deletions cut 3 bases from V and 0 bases from J, with 7 bases between. Germline CDR1 and CDR2: SGHKS and YYEKEE (reference sequence). The CDR3 has 14 residues.

V usage is TRBV7-2 and J usage is TRBJ1-2; 12 nucleotides agree with TRBD1. With V trimmed by 0 bases and J by 8 bases, 4 bases remained unmatched. The germline CDR1 and CDR2 sequences are SGHTA and FQGNSA. There are 15 residues in the CDR3. For the CDR3, the DNA is TGTGCCAGCAGCTTAGCCGGGACAGGGGGCTGGGGCTACACCTTC. This gives the protein CASSLAGTGGWGYTF.

The chain is built from TRBV10-3 and TRBJ1-2, with D maybe TRBD1 (5 bases). The CDR3 sequence is 14 residues long. CDR1 ENHRY and CDR2 SYGVKD come from the germline V gene. V gave up 6 bases and J gave up 0 bases, with 11 bases separating them. CDR3 in DNA: TGTGCCATCAGGGCGGGACGGACTAACTATGGCTACACCTTC. It translates to CAIRAGRTNYGYTF.

The J gene is TRBJ2-3, the V gene TRBV30; maybe TRBD2 (5 bases). The ends were cut back, 2 bases at V and 3 bases at J, with 21 bases in the middle. The CDR3 loop spans 17 amino acids. Germline V gene lookup returns CDR1 GTSNPN and CDR2 SVGIG (reference sequence). The CDR3 loop reads CAWSPLWSGGGTDTQYF. DNA for the CDR3: TGTGCCTGGAGTCCTCTCTGGAGCGGCGGCGGTACAGATACGCAGTATTTT.

The chain has TRBV28 and TRBJ1-2, with 9 nucleotides matching TRBD1. This CDR3 contains 17 residues. CDR1 and CDR2 from the germline V gene are MDHEN and SYDVKM. With 6 bases clipped from V and 8 bases from J, the junction kept 19 bases outside the gene matches. The CDR3 DNA reads as TGTGCCAGCAGGAAACCGGGACAGGGACCCAAATTTGCCGGCTACACCTTC. Residues: CASRKPGQGPKFAGYTF.

This sequence joins TRBV7-9 and TRBJ2-5; TRBD2 aligns across 12 bases. Germline V lookup: CDR1 SEHNR, CDR2 FQNEAQ (reference sequence). The CDR3 consists of 16 residues. With 4 bases clipped from V and 2 bases from J, the junction kept 5 bases outside the gene matches. The chain's CDR3 is CASSSRTSGVQETQYF. The DNA for the CDR3 is TGTGCCAGCAGCTCGAGGACTAGCGGGGTACAAGAGACCCAGTACTTC.

The J gene is TRBJ1-1, the V gene TRBV28, with D unresolved. The CDR3 extends over 12 amino acids. In germline, CDR1 is MDHEN, CDR2 SYDVKM. The V end was cut by 4 bases, the J end by 3 bases, with 6 bases between. This CDR3 reads CASSYTYTEAFF. In DNA form, the CDR3 reads TGTGCCAGCAGTTACACGTACACTGAAGCTTTCTTT.